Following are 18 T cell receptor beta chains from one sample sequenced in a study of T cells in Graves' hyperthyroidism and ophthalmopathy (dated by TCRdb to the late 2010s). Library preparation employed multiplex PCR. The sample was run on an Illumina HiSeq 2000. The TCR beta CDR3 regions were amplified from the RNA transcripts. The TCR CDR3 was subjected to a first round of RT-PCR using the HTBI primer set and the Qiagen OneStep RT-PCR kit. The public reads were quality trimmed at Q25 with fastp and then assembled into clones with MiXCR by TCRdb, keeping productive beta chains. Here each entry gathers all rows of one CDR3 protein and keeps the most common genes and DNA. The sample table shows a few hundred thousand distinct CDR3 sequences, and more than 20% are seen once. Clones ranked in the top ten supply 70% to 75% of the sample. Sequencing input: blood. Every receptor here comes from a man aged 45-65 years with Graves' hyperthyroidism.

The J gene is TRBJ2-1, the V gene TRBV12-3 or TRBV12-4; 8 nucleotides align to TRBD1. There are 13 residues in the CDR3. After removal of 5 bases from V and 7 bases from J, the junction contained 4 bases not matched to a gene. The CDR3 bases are TGTGCCAGCAGTAGGGGACAGGTTAATGAGCAGTTCTTC. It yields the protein CASSRGQVNEQFF.

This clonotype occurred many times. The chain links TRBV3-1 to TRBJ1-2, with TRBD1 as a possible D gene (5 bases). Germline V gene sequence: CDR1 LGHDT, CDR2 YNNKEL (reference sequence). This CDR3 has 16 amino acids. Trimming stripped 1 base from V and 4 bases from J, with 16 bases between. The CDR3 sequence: CASSQGAGINFYGYTF. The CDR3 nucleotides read TGTGCCAGCAGCCAAGGAGCAGGGATAAACTTCTATGGCTACACCTTC.

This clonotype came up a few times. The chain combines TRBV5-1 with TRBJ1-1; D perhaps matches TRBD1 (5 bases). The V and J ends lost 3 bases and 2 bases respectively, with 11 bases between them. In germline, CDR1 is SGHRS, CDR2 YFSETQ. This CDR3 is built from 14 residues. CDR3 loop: CASSSGETNTEAFF. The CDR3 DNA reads TGCGCCAGCAGCTCGGGGGAAACCAACACTGAAGCTTTCTTT.

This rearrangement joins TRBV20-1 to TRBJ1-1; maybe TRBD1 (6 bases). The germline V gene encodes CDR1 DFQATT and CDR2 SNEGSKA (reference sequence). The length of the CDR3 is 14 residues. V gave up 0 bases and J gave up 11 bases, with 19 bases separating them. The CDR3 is CSARDMGGTGHAFF. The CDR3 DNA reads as TGCAGTGCTAGAGATATGGGGGGCACGGGTCATGCTTTCTTT.

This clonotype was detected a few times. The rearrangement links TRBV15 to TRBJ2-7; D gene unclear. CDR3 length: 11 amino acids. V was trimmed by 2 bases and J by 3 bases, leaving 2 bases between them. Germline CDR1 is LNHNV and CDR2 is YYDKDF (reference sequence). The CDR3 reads CATSRNYEQYF. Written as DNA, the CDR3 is TGTGCCACCAGCAGAAACTACGAGCAGTACTTC.

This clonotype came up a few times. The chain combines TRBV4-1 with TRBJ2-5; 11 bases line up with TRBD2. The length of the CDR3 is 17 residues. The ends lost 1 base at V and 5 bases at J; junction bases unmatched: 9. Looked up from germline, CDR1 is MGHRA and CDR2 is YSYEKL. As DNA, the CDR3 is TGCGCCAGCAGCCAAGGTGATAGCGGGAGGGCCAAGGAGACCCAGTACTTC. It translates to CASSQGDSGRAKETQYF.

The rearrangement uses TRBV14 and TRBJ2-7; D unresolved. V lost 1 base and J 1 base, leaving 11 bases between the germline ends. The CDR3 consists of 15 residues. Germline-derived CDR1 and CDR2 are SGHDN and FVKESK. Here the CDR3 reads CASSQVMTTSYEQYF. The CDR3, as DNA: TGTGCCAGCAGCCAAGTAATGACAACTTCCTACGAGCAGTACTTC.

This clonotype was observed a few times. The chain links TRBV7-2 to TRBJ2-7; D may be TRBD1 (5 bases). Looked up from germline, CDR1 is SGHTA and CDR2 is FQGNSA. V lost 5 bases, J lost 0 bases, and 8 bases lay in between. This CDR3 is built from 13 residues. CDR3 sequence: CASSPRVSYEQYF. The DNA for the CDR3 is TGTGCCAGCAGCCCCAGGGTCTCCTACGAGCAGTACTTC.

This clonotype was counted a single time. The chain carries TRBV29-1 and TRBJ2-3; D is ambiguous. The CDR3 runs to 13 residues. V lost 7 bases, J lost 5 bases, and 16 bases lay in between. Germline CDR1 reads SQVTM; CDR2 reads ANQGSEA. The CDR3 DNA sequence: TGCAGCGCCGCTCACGATGGCAGAGATACGCAGTATTTT. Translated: CSAAHDGRDTQYF.

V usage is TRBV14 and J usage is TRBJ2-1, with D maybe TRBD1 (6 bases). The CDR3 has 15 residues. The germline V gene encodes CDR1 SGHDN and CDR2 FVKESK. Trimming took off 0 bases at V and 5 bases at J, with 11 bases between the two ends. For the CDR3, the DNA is TGTGCCAGCAGCCAAGATCTTGGGGGCCACAATGAGCAGTTCTTC. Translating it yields CASSQDLGGHNEQFF.

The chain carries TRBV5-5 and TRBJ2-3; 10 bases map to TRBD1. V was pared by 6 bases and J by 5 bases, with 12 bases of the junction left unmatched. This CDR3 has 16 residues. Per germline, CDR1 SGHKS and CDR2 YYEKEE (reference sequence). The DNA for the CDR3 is TGTGCCAGCACCAAAGGGACAGGGGAAGGTGAAGATACGCAGTATTTT. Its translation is CASTKGTGEGEDTQYF.

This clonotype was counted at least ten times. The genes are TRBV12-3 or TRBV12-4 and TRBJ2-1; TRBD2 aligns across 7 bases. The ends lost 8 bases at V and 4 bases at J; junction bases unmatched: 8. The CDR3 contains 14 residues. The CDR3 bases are TGTGCCAGCTTCGCGTCTAGCGGATACAATGAGCAGTTCTTC. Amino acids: CASFASSGYNEQFF.

CDR3 loop: CSARKDGGEQFF. The CDR3 DNA reads TGCAGTGCTAGAAAGGACGGCGGTGAGCAGTTCTTC. V is TRBV20-1 and J is TRBJ2-1; D gene uncertain. V shed 2 bases and J shed 9 bases, with 11 bases lying between them. Germline CDR1 DFQATT, CDR2 SNEGSKA (reference sequence). This CDR3 spans 12 amino acids.

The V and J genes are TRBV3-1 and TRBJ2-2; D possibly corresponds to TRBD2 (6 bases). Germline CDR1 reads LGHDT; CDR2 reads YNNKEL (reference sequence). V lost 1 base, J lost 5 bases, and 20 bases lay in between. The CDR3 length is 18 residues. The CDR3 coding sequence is TGTGCCAGCAGCCAAGCTCCAGCGGGCTTATGGGGGACCGGGGAGCTGTTTTTT. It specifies CASSQAPAGLWGTGELFF.

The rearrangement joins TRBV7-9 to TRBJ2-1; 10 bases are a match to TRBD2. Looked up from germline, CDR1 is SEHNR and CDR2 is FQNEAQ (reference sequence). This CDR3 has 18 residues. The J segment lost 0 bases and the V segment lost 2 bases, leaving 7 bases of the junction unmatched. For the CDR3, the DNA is TGTGCCAGCAGCTTATCCCACTCTAGCGGGAGCTCCTACAATGAGCAGTTCTTC. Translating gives CASSLSHSSGSSYNEQFF.

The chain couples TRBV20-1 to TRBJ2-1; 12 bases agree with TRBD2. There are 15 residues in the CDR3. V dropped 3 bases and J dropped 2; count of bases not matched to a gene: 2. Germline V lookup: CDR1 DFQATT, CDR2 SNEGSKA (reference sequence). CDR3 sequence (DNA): TGCAGTGCTAGTCCTAGCGGGAGGGCCTACAATGAGCAGTTCTTC. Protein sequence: CSASPSGRAYNEQFF.

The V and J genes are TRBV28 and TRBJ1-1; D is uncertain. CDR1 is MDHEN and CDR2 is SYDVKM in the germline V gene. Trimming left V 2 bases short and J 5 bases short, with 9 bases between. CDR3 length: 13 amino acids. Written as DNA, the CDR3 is TGTGCCAGCAGTTTAGGGAGAAGGACTGAAGCTTTCTTT. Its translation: CASSLGRRTEAFF.

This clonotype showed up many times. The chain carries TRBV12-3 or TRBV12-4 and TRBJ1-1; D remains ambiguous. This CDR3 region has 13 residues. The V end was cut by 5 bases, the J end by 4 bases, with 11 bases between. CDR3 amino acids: CASSLEGPTEAFF. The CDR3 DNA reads TGTGCCAGCAGTCTCGAAGGGCCCACTGAAGCTTTCTTT.